This TCR beta chain was observed in a study of blood T cell repertoires in COVID-19. Study-level background: T cells, B-cell-depleted T cells, or PBMCs supplied cDNA or gDNA.

Per the original data handling: For nucleated cells, counts were estimated from reference gene primer amplification. Profiled with immunoSEQ multiplex PCR; TCRdb holds only in-frame clones, not every one. That table furnishes V, J and clone size, whereas the DNA furnished D and trimming. The repertoire has 200,000 or so clones, approximately 82% of them found once; the top ten carry 6% to 8%. This clonotype was sampled from a human donor with acute or convalescent COVID-19. The donor label of this sample is uncertain. The sample consisted of peripheral blood.

In DNA, the CDR3 is TGTGCCAGCAGCGGGACGACAGGGTTAACTGGAAACACCATATATTTT. Translating gives CASSGTTGLTGNTIYF. The chain carries TRBV9 and TRBJ1-3, with 7 bases matching TRBD1. The germline CDR1 and CDR2 sequences are SGDLS and YYNGEE. The CDR3 totals 16 residues. V shed 3 bases, J shed 2 bases, and the junction held 8 bases outside the gene matches.